Listed below are T cell receptor beta chains from one sample, sequenced in a study of blood T cell repertoires in COVID-19. TCRdb keeps only in-frame clones here, not all; method: immunoSEQ multiplex PCR. The data show 150,000 or so clones, around 80% seen once. Sequencing was performed on PBMCs or T cells enriched from blood (not recorded which). These TCRs come from a man between 70 and 80 years old who had been exposed to COVID-19. CDR3s include the opening cysteine and the closing phenylalanine or tryptophan. The order of the fields is V gene, D gene, J gene, clone size, CDR3 protein, CDR3 DNA. D genes are given only for firm matches. A clone size is listed for some rows: how often the clone was seen (once, few, many), or a class if it is expanded.

v_gene: TRBV7-8; d_gene: .; j_gene: TRBJ1-3; abundance: .; CDR3aa: CASSPVPRTDLSGNTIYF; CDR3nt: TGTGCCAGCAGCCCCGTTCCCCGGACAGACCTCTCTGGAAACACCATATATTTT
v_gene: TRBV24-1; d_gene: .; j_gene: TRBJ2-7; abundance: .; CDR3aa: CATSGSLGTGESYEQYF; CDR3nt: TGTGCCACCAGTGGCTCCCTCGGGACTGGGGAATCCTACGAGCAGTACTTC
v_gene: TRBV30; d_gene: TRBD1; j_gene: TRBJ2-2; abundance: .; CDR3aa: CAWRGTGNSGELFF; CDR3nt: TGTGCCTGGAGAGGGACAGGGAACTCCGGGGAGCTGTTTTTT
v_gene: TRBV7-9; d_gene: TRBD2; j_gene: TRBJ2-5; abundance: .; CDR3aa: CASSLGDSGAAQETQYF; CDR3nt: TGTGCCAGCAGCTTAGGAGATAGCGGGGCAGCCCAAGAGACCCAGTACTTC
v_gene: TRBV3-1/TRBV3-2; d_gene: TRBD1; j_gene: TRBJ1-1; abundance: .; CDR3aa: CASSQGTGVTEAFF; CDR3nt: TGTGCCAGCAGCCAAGGGACAGGGGTCACTGAAGCTTTCTTT
v_gene: TRBV11-2; d_gene: .; j_gene: TRBJ2-3; abundance: .; CDR3aa: CASSLSTDTQYF; CDR3nt: TGTGCCAGCAGCCTCAGCACAGATACGCAGTATTTT
v_gene: TRBV4-2; d_gene: TRBD1; j_gene: TRBJ1-1; abundance: .; CDR3aa: CASSQGGTVNTEAFF; CDR3nt: TGTGCCAGCAGCCAAGGAGGGACAGTCAACACTGAAGCTTTCTTT
v_gene: TRBV20-1; d_gene: TRBD2; j_gene: TRBJ2-7; abundance: .; CDR3aa: CSARLAGEQYF; CDR3nt: TGCAGTGCTAGACTAGCGGGAGAGCAGTACTTC
v_gene: TRBV12-3/TRBV12-4; d_gene: .; j_gene: TRBJ1-1; abundance: .; CDR3aa: CASSLGGEAFF; CDR3nt: TGTGCCAGCAGTTTGGGGGGTGAAGCTTTCTTT
v_gene: TRBV19; d_gene: TRBD1; j_gene: TRBJ1-2; abundance: .; CDR3aa: CASTPGLRGRNYGYTF; CDR3nt: TGTGCCAGTACCCCCGGCCTCAGGGGGCGCAACTATGGCTACACCTTC
v_gene: TRBV7-9; d_gene: .; j_gene: TRBJ1-1; abundance: many; CDR3aa: CASSQQTGNTEAFF; CDR3nt: TGTGCCAGCAGCCAACAAACAGGGAACACTGAAGCTTTCTTT
v_gene: TRBV4-1; d_gene: TRBD1; j_gene: TRBJ1-2; abundance: .; CDR3aa: CASSQGQGAYGYTF; CDR3nt: TGCGCCAGCAGCCAAGGACAGGGGGCCTATGGCTACACCTTC
v_gene: TRBV9; d_gene: .; j_gene: TRBJ2-2; abundance: .; CDR3aa: CASSVAADPHTGELFF; CDR3nt: TGTGCCAGCAGCGTAGCGGCGGATCCTCACACCGGGGAGCTGTTTTTT
v_gene: TRBV28; d_gene: TRBD1; j_gene: TRBJ1-1; abundance: few; CDR3aa: CASSSWKGAGTEAFF; CDR3nt: TGTGCCAGCAGTTCCTGGAAGGGGGCTGGCACTGAAGCTTTCTTT
v_gene: TRBV15; d_gene: TRBD1; j_gene: TRBJ1-2; abundance: .; CDR3aa: CATSKGGTGNYGYTF; CDR3nt: TGTGCCACCAGCAAAGGCGGGACAGGGAACTATGGCTACACCTTC
v_gene: TRBV9; d_gene: .; j_gene: TRBJ1-6; abundance: .; CDR3aa: CASSRGGGSYNSPLHF; CDR3nt: TGTGCCAGCAGTAGGGGAGGGGGCTCCTATAATTCACCCCTCCACTTT
v_gene: TRBV11-3; d_gene: .; j_gene: TRBJ2-1; abundance: .; CDR3aa: CASSQHTYNEQFF; CDR3nt: TGTGCCAGCAGCCAACATACCTACAATGAGCAGTTCTTC
v_gene: TRBV5-5; d_gene: .; j_gene: TRBJ1-1; abundance: .; CDR3aa: CASSFNRATEAFF; CDR3nt: TGTGCCAGCAGCTTTAACAGGGCGACTGAAGCTTTCTTT
v_gene: TRBV7-9; d_gene: TRBD1; j_gene: TRBJ1-2; abundance: .; CDR3aa: CASSPTGDTGYTF; CDR3nt: TGTGCCAGCAGCCCGACAGGGGATACCGGCTACACCTTC
v_gene: TRBV19; d_gene: .; j_gene: TRBJ2-5; abundance: .; CDR3aa: CASSILGEAQETQYF; CDR3nt: TGTGCCAGTAGTATATTGGGAGAGGCCCAAGAGACCCAGTACTTC